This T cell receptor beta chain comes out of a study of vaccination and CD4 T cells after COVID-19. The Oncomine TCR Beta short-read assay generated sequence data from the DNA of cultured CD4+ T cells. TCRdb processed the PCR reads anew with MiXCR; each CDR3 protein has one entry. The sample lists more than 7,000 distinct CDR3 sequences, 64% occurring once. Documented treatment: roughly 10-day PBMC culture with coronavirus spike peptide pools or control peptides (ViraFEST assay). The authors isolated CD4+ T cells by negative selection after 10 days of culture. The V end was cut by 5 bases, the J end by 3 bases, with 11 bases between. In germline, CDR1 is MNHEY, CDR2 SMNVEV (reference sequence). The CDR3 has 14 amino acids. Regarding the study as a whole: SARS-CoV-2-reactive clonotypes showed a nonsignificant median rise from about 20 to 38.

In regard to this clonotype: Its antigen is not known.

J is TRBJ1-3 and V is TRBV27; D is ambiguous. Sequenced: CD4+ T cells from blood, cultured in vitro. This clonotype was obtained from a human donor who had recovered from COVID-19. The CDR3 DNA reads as TGTGCCAGCAGTAAGGGTTCCCTTGGAAACACCATATATTTT. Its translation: CASSKGSLGNTIYF.